The 32 T cell receptor beta chains below all came from one sample that was sequenced in a study of post-analysis software for immune sequencing data. Study-wide results and caveats: Patients showed TRBV5-6, TRBV5-1 and TRBV20-1 among five TRBV segments more frequent than in controls.

Every TCR beta cDNA library bore unique molecular identifiers. Each CDR3 protein gets one entry after TCRdb re-called the PCR reads with MiXCR. The repertoire includes hundreds of thousands of distinct CDR3 sequences, 36% of them detected once, and more than 4% sits in the top ten. These receptors' targets are unknown. The sequenced sample was blood. The receptors come from a girl aged 5-17 years with multiple sclerosis.

The chain carries TRBV20-1 and TRBJ2-1; a possible D gene is TRBD2 (6 bases). Trimming took off 0 bases at V and 3 bases at J, with 9 bases between the two ends. In germline, CDR1 is DFQATT, CDR2 SNEGSKA (reference sequence). The CDR3 runs 14 residues. Written as DNA, the CDR3 is TGCAGTGCTAGAGATCGTAGCGGCTACAATGAGCAGTTCTTC. Residues: CSARDRSGYNEQFF.

On this clonotype itself: This may stem from a read error, because a much larger clone lies one nucleotide away. The missing conserved phenylalanine or tryptophan at the end of this CDR3 makes a read error likely. The rearrangement links TRBV20-1 to TRBJ2-5; either TRBD1 or TRBD2 may fit D (6 bases each). In germline, CDR1 is DFQATT, CDR2 SNEGSKA (reference sequence). The germline V and J ends were trimmed by 3 bases and 5 bases, with 13 bases remaining between them. The CDR3 contains 13 residues. This CDR3 reads CSASLGGGETQYL. The CDR3 DNA sequence: TGCAGTGCTAGCCTAGGAGGGGGGGAGACCCAGTACTTA.

This clonotype was seen a few times. The genes are TRBV7-3 and TRBJ2-1; D is unclear. The closer fit of TRBJ2-7 to the DNA end suggests the J call may be wrong. Germline V lookup: CDR1 SGHTA, CDR2 FQGTGA. The CDR3 runs 13 residues. The CDR3 bases are TGTGCCAGCTCGAACCCCTCCTACAATGAGCAGTACTTC. This codes for CASSNPSYNEQYF.

CDR3 bases: TGCGCCAGCACCCGAGAAAACTCTGGGGCCAACGTCCTGACTTTC. It yields the protein CASTRENSGANVLTF. V and J are TRBV4-1 and TRBJ2-6; D unresolved. V lost 7 bases, J lost 0 bases, and 10 bases lay in between. The CDR3 runs 15 residues. Per the germline V gene, CDR1 is MGHRA and CDR2 is YSYEKL.

The gene calls are TRBV29-1 and TRBJ2-1; D ambiguous. The J call may not be correct, given that the DNA end is closer to TRBJ2-7. The CDR3 is 14 amino acids. Germline CDR1 is SQVTM and CDR2 is ANQGSEA. The CDR3 loop is CSVEQLDSYNEQYF. The CDR3 DNA follows: TGCAGCGTTGAGCAGCTAGACTCCTACAATGAGCAGTACTTC.

Concerning this clonotype: A much larger clone lies one base from this, so it may be a read error. CDR3 residues: CASSQDPGLGGEKRFF. DNA for the CDR3: TGCGCCAGCAGCCAAGATCCCGGATTAGGAGGTGAAAAACGGTTTTTT. The chain employs TRBV4-1 and TRBJ1-4; no firm D call. CDR3 length equals 16 residues. Per germline, CDR1 MGHRA and CDR2 YSYEKL.

V gene TRBV2 combines with J gene TRBJ2-5; a possible D gene is TRBD2 (6 bases). V lost 4 bases and J lost 7, with 16 bases in between. The CDR3 is 14 amino acids. Germline-derived CDR1 and CDR2 are SNHLY and FYNNEI. In DNA, the CDR3 is TGTGCCAGCAGTGGGGGAGGTGGCCGCAGGACCCAGTACTTC. It specifies CASSGGGGRRTQYF.

This clonotype has a count of ten or more. The chain combines TRBV18 with TRBJ2-1, with D possibly TRBD1 on 6 matching bases. This CDR3 spans 17 amino acids. Trimming took off 2 bases at V and 5 bases at J, with 19 bases between the two ends. Per germline, CDR1 KGHSH and CDR2 LQKENI. The CDR3 loop reads CASSPKVVQGGNNEQFF. CDR3 bases: TGTGCCAGCTCACCAAAAGTAGTACAGGGTGGCAACAATGAGCAGTTCTTC.

This rearrangement joins TRBV28 to TRBJ2-5, with D perhaps matching TRBD2 (6 bases). The germline V and J ends were trimmed by 10 bases and 1 base, with 13 bases remaining between them. The CDR3 runs to 13 residues. Germline CDR1 MDHEN, CDR2 SYDVKM. The CDR3 nucleotides read TGTGCCACGTTCGGGAGTTTCCAAGAGACCCAGTACTTC. Encoded protein: CATFGSFQETQYF.

The V gene is TRBV3-1, the J gene TRBJ1-1; D not certain. Germline values: CDR1 LGHDT, CDR2 YNNKEL (reference sequence). CDR3 length equals 15 residues. The V end was cut by 3 bases, the J end by 0 bases, with 11 bases between. The CDR3 sequence is CASSHPGAMNTEAFF. The DNA of the CDR3 is TGTGCCAGCAGCCACCCAGGCGCCATGAACACTGAAGCTTTCTTT. The full variable domain, in which reference TRBV3-1 and TRBJ1-1 provide the parts outside the CDR3, is DTAVSQTPKYLVTQMGNDKSIKCEQNLGHDTMYWYKQDSKKFLKIMFSYNNKELIINETVPNRFSPKSPDKAHLNLHINSLELGDSAVYFCASSHPGAMNTEAFFGQGTRLTVV.

This clonotype was seen more than once but under ten times. V is TRBV24-1 and J is TRBJ1-5; the D gene is possibly TRBD1 (6 bases). Germline CDR1 reads KGHDR; CDR2 reads SFDVKD. This CDR3 has 16 amino acids. V gave up 5 bases and J gave up 9 bases, with 22 bases separating them. CDR3 protein: CATSAGAGPTGGPQHF. CDR3 DNA: TGTGCCACCAGTGCAGGGGCAGGACCGACCGGGGGGCCCCAGCATTTT.

This chain joins TRBV5-1 and TRBJ1-1; D might be TRBD1 (6 bases). Looked up from germline, CDR1 is SGHRS and CDR2 is YFSETQ. V was cut by 4 bases and J by 3 bases, with 22 bases left in between. The CDR3 sequence is 17 residues long. In DNA form, the CDR3 reads TGCGCCAGCAGCCCTACCGTGGTGTACAGGGATTACACTGAAGCTTTCTTT. As protein: CASSPTVVYRDYTEAFF.

Of note for this clonotype: A much larger clone lies a single base off, so this may be a read error. The chain recombines TRBV5-1 with TRBJ2-7; D not resolved. The CDR3 has 16 amino acids. Germline V gives CDR1 SGHRS, CDR2 YFSETQ. V was cut by 7 bases and J by 3 bases, with 23 bases left in between. The DNA of the CDR3 is TGCGCCAGCGCATTTGCTGGCTCCTTGATCGTCTACGAGCAGTACTTC. It encodes CASAFAGSLIVYEQYF.

This clonotype was counted a few times. The chain recombines TRBV7-6 with TRBJ2-3, with D possibly TRBD2 on 5 matching bases. Trimming stripped 1 base from V and 4 bases from J, with 15 bases between. CDR1 and CDR2 (germline): SGHVS, FNYEAQ. This CDR3 contains 16 residues. The CDR3 sequence: CASSLVPPGEPDTQYF. The CDR3 coding sequence is TGTGCCAGCAGCTTAGTACCCCCCGGGGAGCCAGATACGCAGTATTTT.

This chain uses TRBV5-1 with TRBJ1-1; D uncertain. The CDR3 length is 14 residues. The V end lost 0 bases, the J end lost 1 base, and 7 bases lay between the germline ends. The germline V gene has CDR1 SGHRS and CDR2 YFSETQ. The CDR3 loop reads CASSLEQKNTEAFF. As DNA, the CDR3 is TGCGCCAGCAGCTTGGAACAGAAGAACACTGAAGCTTTCTTT.

A word on this clonotype: A single base separates this from a much larger clone, so it may be a read error. This rearrangement joins TRBV14 to TRBJ2-2, with TRBD1 matching 7 bases. The length of the CDR3 is 16 residues. Germline CDR1 SGHDN, CDR2 FVKESK. Unmatched junction bases numbered 9, after V lost 6 bases and J lost 2 bases. The CDR3 nucleotides read TGTGCCAGCAGTCCCAGTGGGACAGCAAACACCGGGGAGCTGTTTTTT. It translates to CASSPSGTANTGELFF.

This clonotype has at least ten counts. The chain links TRBV5-5 to TRBJ2-4, with D unclear. Germline V gene data show CDR1 as SGHKS and CDR2 as YYEKEE (reference sequence). Trimming stripped 5 bases from V and 5 bases from J, with 8 bases between. CDR3 length: 12 amino acids. The CDR3 sequence is CASSPGENIQYF. CDR3 coding DNA: TGTGCCAGCAGTCCGGGTGAAAACATTCAGTACTTC.

The V call is TRBV19, the J call TRBJ2-3; 8 bases fit TRBD2. CDR3 length: 16 amino acids. Germline values: CDR1 LNHDA, CDR2 SQIVND (reference sequence). The V gene end was trimmed by 5 bases and the J gene end by 4 bases; junction bases not matched to a gene: 11. As DNA, the CDR3 is TGTGCCAGTAGTCTTGGGAGCGGGAGTGGCGCAGATACGCAGTATTTT. Amino acids: CASSLGSGSGADTQYF.

In this sample, this clonotype turned up many times. This chain connects TRBV7-9 to TRBJ2-3; D is perhaps TRBD2 (5 bases). V lost 5 bases to trimming and J lost 6 bases, with 21 bases between them. In germline, CDR1 is SEHNR, CDR2 FQNEAQ (reference sequence). The CDR3 length is 16 residues. CDR3 coding DNA: TGTGCCAGCAGCACCTACCGGGTCCTAGCCTCCGATACGCAGTATTTT. Amino acids: CASSTYRVLASDTQYF.

This clonotype was detected only a few times. The V gene is TRBV21-1, the J gene TRBJ2-5; the tabulated D call, TRBD1, remains unverified against the DNA. TRBV21-1 is classified as a pseudogene. The CDR3 runs to 15 residues. Here the CDR3 DNA reads TGTGCCAGCAGCACCAACAGGGCCGGATACAATGAGCAGTACTTC. It encodes CASSTNRAGYNEQYF.

A remark on this clonotype: Since a much larger clone is just one base distant, this may be a read error. CDR3: CSARDGIYNEQYF. For the CDR3, the DNA is TGCAGTGCTAGAGACGGGATTTACAATGAGCAGTACTTC. This sequence joins TRBV20-1 and TRBJ2-1; D perhaps matches TRBD2 (5 bases). The last part of the DNA fits TRBJ2-7 better; the J call may be wrong. CDR3 length: 13 residues. Germline V gene lookup returns CDR1 DFQATT and CDR2 SNEGSKA (reference sequence).

The chain has TRBV11-2 and TRBJ2-7; perhaps TRBD1 as D (5 bases). Trimming shortened V by 4 bases and J by 10 bases, and 11 bases separated the two germline ends. CDR1 is SGHAT and CDR2 is FQNNGV in the germline V gene. The CDR3 spans 11 residues. The CDR3 region has the DNA TGTGCCAGCAGCTATGGGGCCGACCAGTACTTC. Amino acid sequence: CASSYGADQYF. The variable domain in full, with the rest retrieved from reference TRBV11-2 and TRBJ2-7, is EAGVAQSPRYKIIEKRQSVAFWCNPISGHATLYWYQQILGQGPKLLIQFQNNGVVDDSQLPKDRFSAERLKGVDSTLKIQPAKLEDSAVYLCASSYGADQYFGPGTRLTVT.

The V gene is TRBV6-6, the J gene TRBJ2-3; possible D gene TRBD2, 6 bases. V shed 6 bases and J shed 4 bases, with 11 bases lying between them. This CDR3 spans 13 amino acids. Germline V gene data show CDR1 as MNHNY and CDR2 as SVGAGI (reference sequence). DNA of the CDR3: TGTGCCAGCAGGGAGGGAGGTTCAGATACGCAGTATTTT. Its translation: CASREGGSDTQYF.

This clonotype came up many times. The rearrangement links TRBV20-1 to TRBJ1-6; 8 nucleotides agree with TRBD1. The CDR3 length is 14 residues. The germline V gene encodes CDR1 DFQATT and CDR2 SNEGSKA (reference sequence). V lost 6 bases to trimming and J lost 5 bases; unmatched junction nucleotides: 6. The CDR3 loop is CSAGTGADNSPLHF. In nucleotides, the CDR3 is TGCAGTGCGGGGACAGGCGCTGATAATTCACCCCTCCACTTT.

The chain joins TRBV6-2 or TRBV6-3 to TRBJ2-7, with D hard to call. Deletions cut 1 base from V and 5 bases from J, with 6 bases between. Germline CDR1 is MNHEY and CDR2 is SVGEGT. The CDR3 runs 12 residues. CDR3 protein: CASSYWENEQYF. As DNA, the CDR3 is TGTGCCAGCAGTTACTGGGAAAACGAGCAGTACTTC.

This clonotype was seen a single time. The chain recombines TRBV20-1 with TRBJ2-7, with D tentatively TRBD1 (5 bases). Trimming stripped 5 bases from V and 0 bases from J, with 14 bases between. Germline CDR1 DFQATT, CDR2 SNEGSKA (reference sequence). The CDR3 sequence is 14 residues long. The CDR3 spells CSAPRQWNSYEQYF. As DNA, the CDR3 is TGCAGTGCTCCTAGACAGTGGAACTCCTACGAGCAGTACTTC.

A remark on this clonotype: The junction does not match germline at one end; this may be a read error. The chain combines TRBV20-1 with TRBJ2-1; 8 positions match TRBD1. Germline values: CDR1 DFQATT, CDR2 SNEGSKA (reference sequence). This CDR3 contains 14 residues. The CDR3 DNA reads TGCAGTGCGACAGGGGCTGTGACCTACAATGAGCAGTGCTTC. As protein: CSATGAVTYNEQCF.

This clonotype came up a few times. CDR3 sequence (DNA): TGTGCCAGCAGCTTAGCGCGGACAGGGGCCACCGGGGAGCTGTTTTTT. Translation gives CASSLARTGATGELFF. This rearrangement joins TRBV7-2 to TRBJ2-2; 9 bases fit TRBD1. Germline loops: CDR1 SGHTA, CDR2 FQGNSA. CDR3 length equals 16 residues. V trimming: 0 bases; J trimming: 4 bases; junction bases outside the gene matches: 3.

Comments on this clonotype: One junction end disagrees with the germline gene, perhaps due to a read error. As DNA, the CDR3 is TGTGCCAGCAGCCCTGGAGCCCAAAACATTCAGTACTTC. Its protein is CASSPGAQNIQYF. The chain combines TRBV7-8 with TRBJ2-4; D gene uncertain. Germline values: CDR1 SGHVS, CDR2 FQNEAQ. The CDR3 totals 13 residues.

This clonotype has only a few counts. Being one base from a much bigger clone, this may be a read error. The chain has TRBV5-5 and TRBJ2-5, with TRBD2 matching 11 bases. The V gene's germline CDR1 is SGHKS and CDR2 YYEKEE (reference sequence). The CDR3 sequence is 20 residues long. Unmatched junction bases numbered 29, after V lost 5 bases and J lost 11 bases. The CDR3 here is CASRYPSGRLSDMPFNEQYF. The CDR3 region has the DNA TGTGCCAGCAGGTACCCTAGCGGGAGGCTTTCGGATATGCCGTTCAATGAGCAGTACTTC. The entire variable domain, with the rest obtained from reference TRBV5-5 and TRBJ2-5, is as follows: DAGVTQSPTHLIKTRGQQVTLRCSPISGHKSVSWYQQVLGQGPQFIFQYYEKEERGRGNFPDRFSARQFPNYSSELNVNALLLGDSALYLCASRYPSGRLSDMPFNEQYFGPGTRLLVL.

This clonotype appeared many times. The CDR3 sequence: CSARMSGDHGYTF. DNA for the CDR3: TGCAGTGCTAGAATGAGCGGGGACCATGGCTACACCTTC. The rearrangement joins TRBV20-1 to TRBJ1-2; D is possibly TRBD1 (5 bases). The CDR3 sequence is 13 residues long. The V end was cut by 2 bases, the J end by 6 bases, with 13 bases between. Germline CDR1 DFQATT, CDR2 SNEGSKA (reference sequence).

The V gene is TRBV21-1, the J gene TRBJ2-5. TRBV21-1 is designated a pseudogene. The CDR3 contains 11 residues. The CDR3: CASSPMGQQYF. CDR3 bases: TGTGCCAGCAGCCCCATGGGTCAGCAGTACTTC.